A selection of T cell receptor beta chains follows, all from one sample in a study of breast tumors, draining lymph nodes, adjacent tissues. TCRdb fed the multiplex PCR reads into MiXCR, producing one record per CDR3 protein. The data show around 20,000 distinct CDR3 sequences, roughly 30% seen once. What was sequenced was breast tumor tissue. The receptors were gathered from a female donor with breast cancer. Some clones in this sample may be carry-over from other donors' samples. CDR3s include the opening cysteine and the closing phenylalanine or tryptophan. The D gene is left open where the match is weak. Clone size is stated in some rows and not others, as once, few, many or a class when expanded.

CDR3	DNA	V	D	size	J
CASSLTGNTNEQYF	TGTGCCAGCAGCCTAACCGGGAACACCAACGAGCAGTACTTC	TRBV7-9	NA	medium-sized	TRBJ2-7
CPSGLGGGNEQFF	TGTCCCAGCGGCCTAGGGGGGGGCAATGAGCAGTTCTTC	TRBV4-2	NA	NA	TRBJ2-1
CASSHLSGRGTDTQYF	TGCGCCAGCAGCCACCTCAGCGGGAGGGGCACAGATACGCAGTATTTT	TRBV4-1	TRBD2	many	TRBJ2-3
CASSPGGSGGSYEQYF	TGTGCCAGCAGCCCCGGAGGGAGCGGGGGCTCCTACGAGCAGTACTTC	TRBV5-4	TRBD2	many	TRBJ2-7
CSARGVYSNQPQHF	TGCAGTGCTAGAGGAGTTTATAGCAATCAGCCCCAGCATTTT	TRBV20-1	NA	many	TRBJ1-5
CASSAGTEETQYF	TGTGCCAGCAGCGCCGGGACAGAAGAGACCCAGTACTTC	TRBV9	TRBD1	few	TRBJ2-5
CSAREGRAETQYF	TGCAGTGCTAGAGAGGGCAGGGCAGAGACCCAGTACTTC	TRBV20-1	NA	NA	TRBJ2-5
CASSYRAENSGNTIYF	TGTGCCAGCAGTTATCGGGCAGAAAACTCTGGAAACACCATATATTTT	TRBV6-2/TRBV6-3	NA	many	TRBJ1-3
CSARWDRVQETQYF	TGCAGTGCTAGATGGGACAGGGTCCAAGAGACCCAGTACTTC	TRBV20-1	TRBD1	NA	TRBJ2-5
CASSLEAGGPYEQYF	TGTGCCAGCAGCTTAGAAGCGGGAGGGCCCTACGAGCAGTACTTC	TRBV7-2	TRBD2	many	TRBJ2-7
CASSSRIWNEQFF	TGTGCCAGCAGCAGCCGGATCTGGAATGAGCAGTTCTTC	TRBV3-1	NA	many	TRBJ2-1